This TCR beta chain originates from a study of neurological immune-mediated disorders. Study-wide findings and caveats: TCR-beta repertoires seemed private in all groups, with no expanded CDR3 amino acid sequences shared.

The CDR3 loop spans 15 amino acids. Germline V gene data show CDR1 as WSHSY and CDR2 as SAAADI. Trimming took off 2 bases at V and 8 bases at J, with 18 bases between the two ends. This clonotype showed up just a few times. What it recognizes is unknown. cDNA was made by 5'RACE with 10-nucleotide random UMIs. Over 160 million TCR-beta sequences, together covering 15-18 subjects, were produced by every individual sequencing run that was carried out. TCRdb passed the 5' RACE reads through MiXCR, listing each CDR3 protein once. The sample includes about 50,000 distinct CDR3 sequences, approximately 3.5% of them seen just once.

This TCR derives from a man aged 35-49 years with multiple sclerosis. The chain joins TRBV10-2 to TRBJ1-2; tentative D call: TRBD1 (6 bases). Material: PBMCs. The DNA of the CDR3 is TGCGCCAGCAGTGAGCTCAGGGGAACTCCCATGGGCTACACCTTC. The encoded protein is CASSELRGTPMGYTF.